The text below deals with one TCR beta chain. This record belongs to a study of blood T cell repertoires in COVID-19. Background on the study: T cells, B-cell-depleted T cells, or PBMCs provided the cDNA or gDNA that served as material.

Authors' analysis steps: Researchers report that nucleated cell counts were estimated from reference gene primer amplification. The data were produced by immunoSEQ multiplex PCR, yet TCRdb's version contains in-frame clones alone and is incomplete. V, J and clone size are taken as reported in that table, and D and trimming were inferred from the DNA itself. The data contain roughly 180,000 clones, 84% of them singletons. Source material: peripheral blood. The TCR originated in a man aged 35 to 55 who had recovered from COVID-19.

The CDR3 DNA reads as TGTGCCAGCAGCGAGGGACTTACTTCCACAGATACGCAGTATTTT. Translation gives CASSEGLTSTDTQYF. This chain connects TRBV11-2 to TRBJ2-3; weak D call: TRBD2 (6 bases). V dropped 5 bases and J dropped 2 bases, with 14 bases sitting between them. The CDR3 consists of 15 residues. CDR1 and CDR2 (germline): SGHAT, FQNNGV. Looking up the rest from reference TRBV11-2 and TRBJ2-3 gives the full variable domain: EAGVAQSPRYKIIEKRQSVAFWCNPISGHATLYWYQQILGQGPKLLIQFQNNGVVDDSQLPKDRFSAERLKGVDSTLKIQPAKLEDSAVYLCASSEGLTSTDTQYFGPGTRLTVL.